The 4 T cell receptor beta chains below all came from one sample that was sequenced in a study of CD8+CD57+ T cells in acquired aplastic anemia. Genomic DNA, serving as template, underwent TCR beta VDJ and CDR3 profiling. TCRdb used MiXCR to reprocess the reads, holding one entry per CDR3 protein. The sample lists about 170,000 distinct CDR3 sequences; approximately 44% were seen once. The sequencing sample was made of sorted CD4+, CD8+, or CD8+CD57+ T cells (not recorded which) from PBMCs. The receptors here all came from a human donor in good health.

This clonotype was seen just once. J is TRBJ2-5 and V is TRBV29-1; the match to TRBD2 covers 7 bases. The germline V gene has CDR1 SQVTM and CDR2 ANQGSEA. This CDR3 region has 13 residues. The ends lost 4 bases at V and 5 bases at J; junction bases unmatched: 7. In nucleotides, the CDR3 is TGCAGCGTTGTTGGGGGACTATGCGAGACCCAGTACTTC. As protein: CSVVGGLCETQYF.

The J gene is TRBJ2-7, the V gene TRBV2; D is unclear. Trimming removed 3 bases at V and 2 bases at J, with 8 bases between. This CDR3 comprises 13 residues. Per the germline V gene, CDR1 is SNHLY and CDR2 is FYNNEI. CDR3 sequence: CASSEARPYEQYF. CDR3 bases: TGTGCCAGCAGTGAGGCTCGACCCTACGAGCAGTACTTC. The full variable domain, completed using reference TRBV2 and TRBJ2-7, is EPEVTQTPSHQVTQMGQEVILRCVPISNHLYFYWYRQILGQKVEFLVSFYNNEISEKSEIFDDQFSVERPDGSNFTLKIRSTKLEDSAMYFCASSEARPYEQYFGPGTRLTVT.

The chain joins TRBV7-9 to TRBJ1-2; D call uncertain. The V and J ends lost 4 bases and 0 bases respectively, with 9 bases between them. The germline V gene encodes CDR1 SEHNR and CDR2 FQNEAQ (reference sequence). This CDR3 has 14 residues. The CDR3 reads CASSSRTSNYGYTF. CDR3 nucleotides: TGTGCCAGCAGCTCGAGGACCTCTAACTATGGCTACACCTTC.

There are many counts of this clonotype. V usage is TRBV19 and J usage is TRBJ1-6; 7 nucleotides line up with TRBD1. The V gene end was trimmed by 8 bases and the J gene end by 5 bases; junction bases not matched to a gene: 3. CDR3 length: 13 residues. Looked up from germline, CDR1 is LNHDA and CDR2 is SQIVND (reference sequence). The CDR3 loop reads CASRDSNNSPLHF. Written as DNA, the CDR3 is TGTGCCAGTCGGGACAGTAATAATTCACCCCTCCACTTT.